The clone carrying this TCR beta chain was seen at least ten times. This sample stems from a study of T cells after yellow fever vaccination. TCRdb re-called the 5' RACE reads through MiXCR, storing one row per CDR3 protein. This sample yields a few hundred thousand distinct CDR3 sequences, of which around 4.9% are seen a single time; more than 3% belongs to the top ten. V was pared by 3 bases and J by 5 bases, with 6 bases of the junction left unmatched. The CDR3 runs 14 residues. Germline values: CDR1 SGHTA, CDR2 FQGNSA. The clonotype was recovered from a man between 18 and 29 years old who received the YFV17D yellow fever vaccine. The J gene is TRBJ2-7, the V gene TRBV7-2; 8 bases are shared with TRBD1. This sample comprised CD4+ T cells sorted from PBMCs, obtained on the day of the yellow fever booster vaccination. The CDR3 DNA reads TGTGCCAGCAGCTTGGACAGGGAGAGCGACGAGCAGTACTTC. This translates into CASSLDRESDEQYF. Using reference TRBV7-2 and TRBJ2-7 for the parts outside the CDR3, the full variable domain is GAGVSQSPSNKVTEKGKDVELRCDPISGHTALYWYRQSLGQGLEFLIYFQGNSAPDKSGLPSDRFSAERTGGSVSTLTIQRTQQEDSAVYLCASSLDRESDEQYFGPGTRLTVT.